One and the same sample provided the 8 T cell receptor beta chains below, sequenced in a study of cytomegalovirus exposure and HLA in healthy donors. PCR employed 60 Vbeta and 13 Jbeta primers. Repertoires were generated with immunoSEQ multiplex PCR, while TCRdb's copy carries only in-frame clones and drops some. This table holds approximately 120,000 clones. Sequencing used PBMCs. These receptors came from a man under 40 in good health and CMV-seronegative.

The chain links TRBV28 to TRBJ2-7, with 9 bases fitting TRBD2. CDR3 length equals 14 residues. Germline V lookup: CDR1 MDHEN, CDR2 SYDVKM. With 6 bases clipped from V and 3 bases from J, the junction kept 6 bases outside the gene matches. The CDR3 protein is CASSRTSGYYEQYF. The CDR3 region has the DNA TGTGCCAGCAGCAGAACTAGCGGGTACTACGAGCAGTACTTC.

The rearrangement uses TRBV7-9 and TRBJ1-1, with 8 bases aligning to TRBD1. From germline, CDR1 is SEHNR and CDR2 FQNEAQ (reference sequence). The CDR3 runs 16 residues. Trimming took 5 bases from V and 0 from J; bases not matched to a gene: 8. This chain's CDR3 is CASSPGGQDLNTEAFF. CDR3 coding DNA: TGTGCCAGCAGCCCGGGGGGACAGGACCTGAACACTGAAGCTTTCTTT.

With regard to this clone: Its ends do not fully match the called genes, so a read error is possible. The chain recombines TRBV6-1 with TRBJ1-1, with 8 bases matching TRBD1. The CDR3 consists of 14 residues. Per the germline V gene, CDR1 is MNHNS and CDR2 is SASEGT. The CDR3 DNA sequence: TGTGCCAGCAGTGCTAGTCTAATGGGACAGGCGAGGGCCTTT. Translating it yields CASSASLMGQARAF.

The chain combines TRBV6-6 with TRBJ2-1; no clear D gene. This CDR3 region has 14 residues. Trimming took 2 bases from V and 9 from J, leaving 14 bases between them. In germline, CDR1 is MNHNY, CDR2 SVGAGI (reference sequence). The DNA of the CDR3 is TGTGCCAGCAGTTACCACCATCTAATGAGTGAGCAGTTCTTC. It encodes CASSYHHLMSEQFF.

This chain links TRBV27 with TRBJ2-3, with TRBD2 matching over 9 bases. V gave up 5 bases and J gave up 2 bases; unmatched junction bases: 14. The CDR3 length is 18 residues. Per germline, CDR1 MNHEY and CDR2 SMNVEV (reference sequence). Here the CDR3 reads CASSPNPGLAGSTDTQYF. Here the CDR3 DNA reads TGTGCCAGCAGTCCAAATCCGGGTCTAGCGGGGTCCACAGATACGCAGTATTTT.

The chain joins TRBV4-1 to TRBJ2-7; 7 nucleotides align to TRBD2. This CDR3 region has 15 residues. Unmatched junction bases numbered 3, after V lost 1 base and J lost 0 bases. Germline CDR1 and CDR2: MGHRA and YSYEKL. In nucleotides, the CDR3 is TGCGCCAGCAGCCAAGGGGCGGGGGTCTCCTACGAGCAGTACTTC. This sequence encodes CASSQGAGVSYEQYF.

The V call is TRBV5-4, the J call TRBJ1-2; possibly TRBD1 for D (5 bases). V lost 0 bases and J lost 3, with 9 bases in between. CDR1 is SGHNT and CDR2 is YYREEE in the germline V gene (reference sequence). The CDR3 sequence is 14 residues long. The CDR3 here is CASSLAGPHYGYTF. CDR3 DNA: TGTGCCAGCAGCTTGGCAGGGCCGCACTATGGCTACACCTTC.

The chain uses TRBV2 and TRBJ1-4, with 7 bases lining up with TRBD1. The V gene end was trimmed by 5 bases and the J gene end by 8 bases; junction bases not matched to a gene: 11. There are 15 residues in the CDR3. The germline V gene encodes CDR1 SNHLY and CDR2 FYNNEI. This chain's CDR3 is CASSKTRQGGEKLFF. Here the CDR3 DNA reads TGTGCCAGCAGTAAGACCCGACAGGGTGGGGAAAAACTGTTTTTT.